This entry lists 28 T cell receptor beta chains sequenced from one sample in a study of T-cell reconstitution after alpha-beta-depleted transplantation in children. Preparation of the TCRbeta library was carried out with unique molecular identifiers. From the PCR reads, TCRdb called clonotypes with MiXCR, one entry per CDR3 protein. Here the sample spans roughly 200,000 distinct CDR3 sequences, under 8.5% being singletons. The sample here was PBMCs, taken before TCRalphabeta/CD19-depleted stem cell transplant. The source of these receptors is a boy aged 2 to 10 with acute lymphoblastic leukemia, due to receive a stem cell transplant.

This clonotype has a count of ten or more. The chain employs TRBV3-1 and TRBJ2-5; D not resolved. V lost 0 bases to trimming and J lost 10 bases, with 18 bases between them. Germline CDR1 and CDR2: LGHDT and YNNKEL (reference sequence). The length of the CDR3 is 15 residues. CDR3 protein: CASSQDPVGSSDQYF. CDR3 in DNA: TGTGCCAGCAGCCAAGATCCCGTCGGGTCGTCGGACCAGTACTTC.

This clonotype showed up many times. The rearrangement uses TRBV7-2 and TRBJ2-3; 11 bases fit TRBD2. The CDR3 is made up of 16 amino acids. V lost 1 base and J lost 2; bases outside the gene matches: 2. Germline V gene data show CDR1 as SGHTA and CDR2 as FQGNSA. The CDR3 nucleotides are TGTGCCAGCAGCTTAGGACTAGCGGGACTCACAGATACGCAGTATTTT. Amino acids: CASSLGLAGLTDTQYF.

The sample holds many counts of this clonotype. The chain combines TRBV20-1 with TRBJ2-4; D is uncertain. V was shortened by 0 bases and J by 1 base, with 10 bases between the two germline ends. This CDR3 is 15 amino acids long. Germline CDR1 DFQATT, CDR2 SNEGSKA (reference sequence). The CDR3 sequence: CSARDVRSAKNIQYF. The CDR3 DNA reads as TGCAGTGCTAGAGATGTCCGGTCGGCCAAAAACATTCAGTACTTC.

This clonotype was detected ten times or more. V gene TRBV28 combines with J gene TRBJ1-1; 7 bases are a match to TRBD1. The CDR3 runs to 16 residues. The trim removed 10 bases at V and 1 base at J, leaving 15 bases unmatched. Germline assignment: CDR1 MDHEN and CDR2 SYDVKM. In DNA form, the CDR3 reads TGTGCCACCCATAACAGGGGAGGGGATAAGAACACTGAAGCTTTCTTT. Translation gives CATHNRGGDKNTEAFF.

This clonotype was picked up many times. This chain links TRBV6-5 with TRBJ2-1; 8 nucleotides line up with TRBD2. The V segment lost 0 bases and the J segment 7 bases; nucleotides outside the gene matches: 8. In germline, CDR1 is MNHEY, CDR2 SVGAGI. There are 16 residues in the CDR3. In DNA, the CDR3 is TGTGCCAGCAGTTACTCGACGAGCGGGAGAAGTAATGAGCAGTTCTTC. Its translation: CASSYSTSGRSNEQFF.

This clonotype was picked up many times. V usage is TRBV7-2 and J usage is TRBJ1-1, with 9 bases that match TRBD1. This CDR3 is built from 16 residues. The germline V gene has CDR1 SGHTA and CDR2 FQGNSA. The J segment lost 2 bases and the V segment lost 1 base, leaving 5 bases of the junction unmatched. CDR3 sequence: CASSLVPDRGNTEAFF. The CDR3 DNA sequence: TGTGCCAGCAGCTTAGTCCCGGACAGGGGAAACACTGAAGCTTTCTTT.

This clonotype came up many times. This chain links TRBV4-3 with TRBJ2-3, with a weak D call TRBD1 (5 bases). V was pared by 6 bases and J by 4 bases, with 14 bases between. The CDR3 runs 14 residues. Germline V lookup: CDR1 LGHNA, CDR2 YSLEER. The CDR3 loop reads CASSPREGADTQYF. CDR3 sequence (DNA): TGCGCCAGCAGTCCAAGGGAAGGGGCAGATACGCAGTATTTT.

This clonotype was recorded at least ten times. This rearrangement joins TRBV28 to TRBJ2-7; the D call may be TRBD1 or TRBD2 (5 bases each). The germline V gene has CDR1 MDHEN and CDR2 SYDVKM. The CDR3 loop spans 17 amino acids. Trimming took 5 bases from V and 4 from J, leaving 24 bases between them. CDR3 in amino acids: CASSPRPGRSLRYEQYF. The CDR3 bases are TGTGCCAGCAGTCCCCGCCCGGGACGGTCTTTGCGATACGAGCAGTACTTC.

This clonotype was counted ten times or more. CDR3 protein: CASRGQTLITGELFF. CDR3 coding DNA: TGTGCCAGCAGAGGACAGACTCTCATCACCGGGGAGCTGTTTTTT. V gene TRBV6-1 combines with J gene TRBJ2-2; weak D call: TRBD1 (6 bases). The germline V gene encodes CDR1 MNHNS and CDR2 SASEGT. The CDR3 is 15 residues long. V was clipped by 6 bases and J by 4 bases, with 15 bases between them.

The sample holds many counts of this clonotype. This chain uses TRBV7-9 with TRBJ2-5; D unclear. V lost 3 bases to trimming and J lost 3 bases, with 11 bases between them. The germline CDR1 and CDR2 sequences are SEHNR and FQNEAQ (reference sequence). The CDR3 is 14 amino acids. The CDR3 reads CASSLVSKKETQYF. The CDR3 DNA follows: TGTGCCAGCAGCTTGGTTTCTAAAAAAGAGACCCAGTACTTC.

This clonotype was counted ten times or more. V and J are TRBV5-1 and TRBJ2-5; D is undetermined. The CDR3 spans 15 residues. Between the trimmed V and J ends, which lost 0 bases and 1 base, there was a span of 10 bases. Germline CDR1 is SGHRS and CDR2 is YFSETQ. CDR3 protein: CASSLATDVQETQYF. Here the CDR3 DNA reads TGCGCCAGCAGCTTGGCGACGGACGTCCAAGAGACCCAGTACTTC.

In this sample, this clonotype turned up a few times. The chain combines TRBV7-2 with TRBJ2-7; D is perhaps TRBD1 (5 bases). The germline CDR1 and CDR2 sequences are SGHTA and FQGNSA. This CDR3 has 16 amino acids. V lost 2 bases and J lost 5, with 19 bases in between. The CDR3 protein is CASSLQGEPAIDEQYF. In nucleotides, the CDR3 is TGTGCCAGCAGCTTACAGGGCGAGCCTGCTATCGACGAGCAGTACTTC.

This clonotype was seen ten or more times. This chain connects TRBV29-1 to TRBJ2-5; 7 nucleotides align to TRBD1. V was clipped by 4 bases and J by 1 base; unmatched bases: 0. Germline values: CDR1 SQVTM, CDR2 ANQGSEA. This CDR3 is built from 12 residues. Written as DNA, the CDR3 is TGCAGCGTTGGACAGGGCCAAGAGACCCAGTACTTC. Protein product: CSVGQGQETQYF. Drawing the rest from reference TRBV29-1 and TRBJ2-5, the complete variable domain is SAVISQKPSRDICQRGTSLTIQCQVDSQVTMMFWYRQQPGQSLTLIATANQGSEATYESGFVIDKFPISRPNLTFSTLTVSNMSPEDSSIYLCSVGQGQETQYFGPGTRLLVL.

The table lists this clonotype with a few counts. The chain has TRBV6-5 and TRBJ1-2, with 7 bases that match TRBD1. The CDR3 is 13 residues long. V lost 0 bases to trimming and J lost 8 bases; unmatched junction nucleotides: 3. The germline V gene encodes CDR1 MNHEY and CDR2 SVGAGI. The CDR3 reads CASSYSRGSGYTF. The CDR3 region has the DNA TGTGCCAGCAGTTACTCCAGGGGGTCCGGCTACACCTTC.

The chain joins TRBV10-3 to TRBJ2-6, with 8 bases identical to TRBD2. The CDR3 sequence is 16 residues long. Germline CDR1 reads ENHRY; CDR2 reads SYGVKD. V gave up 6 bases and J gave up 2 bases; unmatched junction bases: 6. The CDR3 DNA reads TGTGCCATCAGAACGGGCGGGGGGACTGGGGCCAACGTCCTGACTTTC. Translating gives CAIRTGGGTGANVLTF.

This clonotype was recorded a few times. The chain's CDR3 is CASSSGWGDQPQHF. The CDR3 region has the DNA TGTGCCAGCAGCTCAGGGTGGGGAGATCAGCCCCAGCATTTT. The chain carries TRBV5-5 and TRBJ1-5; the D gene is possibly TRBD1 (5 bases). This CDR3 contains 14 residues. The V end lost 3 bases, the J end lost 5 bases, and 12 bases lay between the germline ends. CDR1 and CDR2 (germline): SGHKS, YYEKEE (reference sequence).

The table lists this clonotype with many counts. The V call is TRBV24-1, the J call TRBJ2-1, with TRBD1 as a possible D gene (6 bases). V lost 3 bases, J lost 8 bases, and 19 bases lay in between. The CDR3 length is 16 residues. Germline V gene sequence: CDR1 KGHDR, CDR2 SFDVKD. Written as DNA, the CDR3 is TGTGCCACCAGTGATCGACACAGGGTTGAGTTTCATGAGCAGTTCTTC. Residues: CATSDRHRVEFHEQFF.

This clonotype turned up a few times. This sequence joins TRBV2 and TRBJ1-4; 10 positions match TRBD1. Trimming took 4 bases from V and 8 from J; bases not matched to a gene: 7. This CDR3 has 15 amino acids. Per the germline V gene, CDR1 is SNHLY and CDR2 is FYNNEI. CDR3 in amino acids: CASSAGQGLHEKLFF. CDR3 bases: TGTGCCAGCAGTGCGGGACAGGGGTTGCACGAAAAACTGTTTTTT.

This clonotype was detected a few times. V is TRBV4-2 and J is TRBJ1-4; D ambiguous. CDR3 length equals 15 residues. V was trimmed by 2 bases and J by 8 bases, leaving 15 bases between them. Per the germline V gene, CDR1 is LGHNA and CDR2 is YNFKEQ. CDR3 bases: TGTGCCAGCAGCCAAACCCCGGGATCTGAGGAAAAACTGTTTTTT. Translation gives CASSQTPGSEEKLFF.

At least ten counts were recorded for this clonotype. The gene calls are TRBV5-5 and TRBJ2-2, with D perhaps TRBD1 or TRBD2 (6 bases each). The germline CDR1 and CDR2 sequences are SGHKS and YYEKEE (reference sequence). Between the trimmed V and J ends, which lost 2 bases and 6 bases, there was a span of 14 bases. The CDR3 contains 15 residues. The CDR3 DNA follows: TGTGCCAGCAGCTTAAGGGGGGCGTTGGCCGGGGAGCTGTTTTTT. Translation gives CASSLRGALAGELFF.

This clonotype was found a few times. The V and J genes are TRBV4-3 and TRBJ2-7; no firm D call. Germline V gives CDR1 LGHNA, CDR2 YSLEER. The CDR3 has 15 residues. Deletions cut 1 base from V and 2 bases from J, with 12 bases between. The CDR3 reads CASSQGTLTTYEQYF. For the CDR3, the DNA is TGCGCCAGCAGCCAAGGGACCCTCACGACCTACGAGCAGTACTTC.

This clonotype has a count of ten or more. J is TRBJ2-1 and V is TRBV29-1; TRBD1 matches 7 bases. V shed 6 bases, J shed 1 base, and the junction held 6 bases outside the gene matches. Germline V gives CDR1 SQVTM, CDR2 ANQGSEA. This CDR3 comprises 14 residues. The chain's CDR3 is CSVTGMGSYNEQFF. Here the CDR3 DNA reads TGCAGCGTGACAGGGATGGGTTCCTACAATGAGCAGTTCTTC.

On this clonotype: With a much larger clone just one base away, this may be a read error. The conserved phenylalanine or tryptophan normally closing the CDR3 is absent here, so this likely arose from a read error. The rearrangement uses TRBV7-6 and TRBJ1-5, with D unresolved. The CDR3 extends over 15 amino acids. Germline V CDR1 and CDR2: SGHVS, FNYEAQ. V was shortened by 5 bases and J by 0 bases, with 11 bases between the two germline ends. DNA for the CDR3: TGTGCCAGCAGCGCGTCAGGTTATAGCAATCAGCCCCAGCATTGT. It encodes CASSASGYSNQPQHC.

This clonotype was counted ten times or more. V usage is TRBV28 and J usage is TRBJ1-4, with a possible D match to TRBD1 (5 bases). The germline gives CDR1 MDHEN, CDR2 SYDVKM. The CDR3 spans 13 residues. V lost 3 bases and J lost 8, with 10 bases in between. The CDR3 sequence is CASSFQGEEKLFF. CDR3 DNA: TGTGCCAGCAGTTTCCAAGGGGAGGAAAAACTGTTTTTT.

There are many counts of this clonotype. The rearrangement uses TRBV6-2 or TRBV6-3 and TRBJ1-1; 8 nucleotides align to TRBD1. This CDR3 spans 12 amino acids. Germline CDR1 MNHEY, CDR2 SVGEGT. V shed 6 bases, J shed 14 bases, and the junction held 11 bases outside the gene matches. DNA for the CDR3: TGTGCCAGCAGAATAAGGGACAGGCGCGTGTTCTTT. It specifies CASRIRDRRVFF.

This clonotype was observed a few times. V is TRBV4-1 and J is TRBJ2-4; D is perhaps TRBD2 (5 bases). Per the germline V gene, CDR1 is MGHRA and CDR2 is YSYEKL. Trimming took 3 bases from V and 7 from J, leaving 22 bases between them. The CDR3 contains 17 residues. The CDR3 DNA reads TGCGCCAGCAGCCACCTCCAAAAGGCGGCAGCGGAGAACATTCAGTACTTC. This sequence encodes CASSHLQKAAAENIQYF.

This clonotype was detected ten times or more. The chain couples TRBV5-6 to TRBJ2-7, with D unclear. Per the germline V gene, CDR1 is SGHDT and CDR2 is YYEEEE. V was trimmed by 1 base and J by 5 bases, leaving 7 bases between them. This CDR3 region has 12 residues. The CDR3 sequence: CASSLWADEQYF. CDR3 sequence (DNA): TGTGCCAGCAGCTTGTGGGCAGACGAGCAGTACTTC.

This clonotype was recorded at least ten times. J is TRBJ2-1 and V is TRBV6-2 or TRBV6-3; D unresolved. There are 12 residues in the CDR3. CDR1 MNHEY and CDR2 SVGEGT come from the germline V gene. The V gene lost 4 bases and the J gene lost 8 bases, with 9 bases spanning the gap. CDR3 coding DNA: TGTGCCAGCAGTTCCGTTTACGATGAGCAGTTCTTC. Translating gives CASSSVYDEQFF.